Following are 22 T cell receptor beta chains from one sample sequenced in a study of blood T cell repertoires in COVID-19. This table comes from immunoSEQ multiplex PCR, and its TCRdb copy is limited to in-frame clones, with some not included. The repertoire includes about 140,000 clones, over 75% of them detected once, and roughly 3.9% sits in the top ten. Sequences were obtained from PBMCs or T cells enriched from blood (not recorded which). The source is a man in his forties or fifties in a cohort exposed to, infected with or recovered from COVID-19 (not recorded which).

The chain links TRBV7-3 to TRBJ2-2; D gene unclear. The CDR3 runs 12 residues. The V gene lost 5 bases and the J gene lost 6 bases, with 7 bases spanning the gap. Germline CDR1 reads SGHTA; CDR2 reads FQGTGA. CDR3 DNA sequence: TGTGCCAGCAGCATTAGTTCCGGGGAGCTGTTTTTT. Translation: CASSISSGELFF.

The chain links TRBV6-5 to TRBJ2-2, with D perhaps matching TRBD2 (6 bases). Germline CDR1 reads MNHEY; CDR2 reads SVGAGI. The CDR3 length is 13 residues. The V end was cut by 10 bases, the J end by 0 bases, with 9 bases between. The CDR3 here is CATAGPNTGELFF. The CDR3 region has the DNA TGTGCCACTGCGGGACCGAACACCGGGGAGCTGTTTTTT.

This clone was found once. The rearrangement uses TRBV4-2 and TRBJ1-5; 9 bases are a match to TRBD1. CDR3 size: 17 residues. Germline CDR1 is LGHNA and CDR2 is YNFKEQ. V was clipped by 4 bases and J by 6 bases; unmatched bases: 13. This CDR3 is CASSPQGEQGAVQPQHF. CDR3 DNA sequence: TGTGCCAGCAGCCCGCAAGGGGAACAGGGGGCCGTTCAGCCCCAGCATTTT.

This chain connects TRBV7-9 to TRBJ1-5; 12 bases are shared with TRBD1. This CDR3 contains 16 residues. Trimming at V came to 1 base and at J to 5 bases, leaving 3 bases not matched to a gene. Germline V gene data show CDR1 as SEHNR and CDR2 as FQNEAQ (reference sequence). The CDR3: CASSLGGQGAHQPQHF. CDR3 nucleotide sequence: TGTGCCAGCAGCTTAGGGGGACAGGGGGCTCATCAGCCCCAGCATTTT.

J is TRBJ1-2 and V is TRBV12-3 or TRBV12-4; 7 bases map to TRBD1. The CDR3 totals 13 residues. V gave up 7 bases and J gave up 8 bases; unmatched junction bases: 10. The CDR3 coding sequence is TGTGCCAGCACCCAGGGGGGCTCAGGGGGCTACACCTTC. Translated: CASTQGGSGGYTF.

V gene TRBV7-9 combines with J gene TRBJ2-7; 8 bases fit TRBD2. The CDR3 contains 14 residues. With V trimmed by 2 bases and J by 7 bases, 7 bases remained unmatched. CDR1 and CDR2 (germline): SEHNR, FQNEAQ (reference sequence). The CDR3 region has the DNA TGTGCCAGCAGCTTACCAGCGGGGGCGGGGGAGCAGTACTTC. It yields the protein CASSLPAGAGEQYF.

The chain is built from TRBV6-1 and TRBJ2-1; the match to TRBD1 covers 10 bases. After removal of 2 bases from V and 10 bases from J, the junction contained 8 bases not matched to a gene. The germline V gene encodes CDR1 MNHNS and CDR2 SASEGT. The CDR3 runs 15 residues. The CDR3 loop reads CASSERQGATPEQFF. CDR3 sequence (DNA): TGTGCCAGCAGTGAAAGACAGGGGGCCACCCCAGAGCAGTTCTTC.

The chain couples TRBV7-2 to TRBJ2-1; 8 positions match TRBD1. CDR1 and CDR2 (germline): SGHTA, FQGNSA. V shed 8 bases and J 4 bases; nucleotides not matched to a gene: 10. The CDR3 totals 15 residues. CDR3 DNA sequence: TGTGCCAGCGCAACCGGGACAGGAACTTACAATGAGCAGTTCTTC. This gives the protein CASATGTGTYNEQFF. Full variable domain (remainder filled in from reference TRBV7-2 and TRBJ2-1): GAGVSQSPSNKVTEKGKDVELRCDPISGHTALYWYRQSLGQGLEFLIYFQGNSAPDKSGLPSDRFSAERTGGSVSTLTIQRTQQEDSAVYLCASATGTGTYNEQFFGPGTRLTVL.

This chain uses TRBV28 with TRBJ2-7; 9 bases match TRBD1. V was clipped by 4 bases and J by 10 bases; unmatched bases: 2. Germline V gives CDR1 MDHEN, CDR2 SYDVKM. The CDR3 is made up of 11 amino acids. In DNA, the CDR3 is TGTGCCAGCAGTTGGACAGGGGAACAGTACTTC. Protein product: CASSWTGEQYF.

The chain recombines TRBV7-2 with TRBJ1-2; 9 bases are shared with TRBD1. The germline CDR1 and CDR2 sequences are SGHTA and FQGNSA. Trimming removed 0 bases from V and 8 bases from J; junction bases left unmatched: 7. The CDR3 is 15 residues long. CDR3 sequence reads: CASSLAQQGARGYTF. DNA of the CDR3: TGTGCCAGCAGCTTAGCTCAACAGGGGGCTCGGGGCTACACCTTC.

V and J are TRBV2 and TRBJ2-7; 9 bases align to TRBD2. This CDR3 spans 17 amino acids. J lost 0 bases, V lost 6 bases, and 12 bases had no gene match. The germline gives CDR1 SNHLY, CDR2 FYNNEI. The CDR3 here is CASSEPLSGGNSYEQYF. The CDR3 region has the DNA TGTGCCAGCAGCGAGCCCCTTAGCGGGGGCAACTCCTACGAGCAGTACTTC.

The CDR3 spells CASSFEDRGSPLHF. CDR3 nucleotide sequence: TGCGCCAGCAGCTTCGAAGACAGGGGATCACCCCTCCACTTT. This chain connects TRBV5-1 to TRBJ1-6; the match to TRBD1 covers 8 bases. V shed 2 bases and J 10 bases; nucleotides not matched to a gene: 5. The V gene's germline CDR1 is SGHRS and CDR2 YFSETQ. CDR3 length equals 14 residues.

This chain connects TRBV5-4 to TRBJ2-1; 10 nucleotides match TRBD2. The CDR3 is made up of 15 amino acids. The trim removed 4 bases at V and 2 bases at J, leaving 3 bases unmatched. Germline V gene data show CDR1 as SGHNT and CDR2 as YYREEE (reference sequence). In nucleotides, the CDR3 is TGTGCCAGCAGCACCGGACTAGCGGCCTACAATGAGCAGTTCTTC. Protein product: CASSTGLAAYNEQFF.

This clone was seen at least ten times. The chain joins TRBV15 to TRBJ2-1; D unresolved. Germline V CDR1 and CDR2: LNHNV, YYDKDF (reference sequence). The CDR3 extends over 14 amino acids. With 1 base removed from V and 4 bases from J, the gap between germline ends came to 8 bases. Written as DNA, the CDR3 is TGTGCCACCAGCAGAGCTACAGATTACAATGAGCAGTTCTTC. Amino acid sequence: CATSRATDYNEQFF.

CDR3 bases: TGTGCCAGCAGCTTGCAGGGCTCCTACAATGAGCAGTTCTTC. This codes for CASSLQGSYNEQFF. This chain uses TRBV5-4 with TRBJ2-1; perhaps TRBD1 as D (5 bases). The V gene's germline CDR1 is SGHNT and CDR2 YYREEE (reference sequence). This CDR3 region has 14 residues. Trimming took 1 base from V and 0 from J, leaving 5 bases between them.

The chain is built from TRBV30 and TRBJ2-3, with a possible D match to TRBD2 (5 bases). The CDR3 runs to 13 residues. CDR1 is GTSNPN, CDR2 SVGIG, per germline (reference sequence). Trimming took 1 base from V and 4 from J, leaving 9 bases between them. CDR3 DNA sequence: TGTGCCTGGAGTGGGCTAGCCCCAGATACGCAGTATTTT. This gives the protein CAWSGLAPDTQYF.

This chain links TRBV2 with TRBJ1-6, with D possibly matching TRBD1 (5 bases). Trimming cost V 2 bases and J 9 bases, with 26 bases left between them. The CDR3 totals 19 residues. Germline V CDR1 and CDR2: SNHLY, FYNNEI. CDR3 sequence reads: CASSENVWGGASGSSPLHF. The CDR3 DNA reads as TGTGCCAGCAGTGAAAATGTATGGGGGGGTGCCTCTGGGAGTTCACCCCTCCACTTT.

The chain employs TRBV5-1 and TRBJ2-3, with TRBD2 matching over 11 bases. V gave up 0 bases and J gave up 0 bases; unmatched junction bases: 3. The CDR3 sequence is 17 residues long. CDR1 and CDR2 from the germline V gene are SGHRS and YFSETQ. CDR3: CASSLALAGGSTDTQYF. The CDR3 bases are TGCGCCAGCAGCTTGGCCTTAGCGGGGGGGAGCACAGATACGCAGTATTTT. Full variable domain (missing parts from reference TRBV5-1 and TRBJ2-3): KAGVTQTPRYLIKTRGQQVTLSCSPISGHRSVSWYQQTPGQGLQFLFEYFSETQRNKGNFPGRFSGRQFSNSRSEMNVSTLELGDSALYLCASSLALAGGSTDTQYFGPGTRLTVL.

The chain recombines TRBV6-5 with TRBJ2-7; 8 bases are a match to TRBD2. This CDR3 has 13 amino acids. The germline V gene encodes CDR1 MNHEY and CDR2 SVGAGI. The junction had 12 bases not matched to a gene; V was cut back by 10 bases and J by 7 bases. The CDR3 DNA reads as TGTGCCACCGATTCCGGGACTAGTTTGGAGCAGTACTTC. Amino acid sequence: CATDSGTSLEQYF.

This chain links TRBV7-3 with TRBJ2-1; D perhaps matches TRBD2 (6 bases). Germline V gives CDR1 SGHTA, CDR2 FQGTGA. V lost 4 bases, J lost 8 bases, and 12 bases lay in between. The CDR3 is 13 residues long. CDR3 sequence: CASSSIAADEQFF. In DNA form, the CDR3 reads TGTGCCAGCAGCTCCATAGCGGCGGATGAGCAGTTCTTC.

Points on this clone: Other DNA variants within this sample encode the same CDR3. The gene calls are TRBV6-5 and TRBJ1-1, with a weak D call TRBD1 (5 bases). V shed 3 bases and J shed 1 base, with 9 bases lying between them. The CDR3 covers 14 residues. CDR1 and CDR2 from the germline V gene are MNHEY and SVGAGI. CDR3 sequence: CASSYLQGNTEAFF. The CDR3 coding sequence is TGTGCCAGCAGTTATCTCCAGGGGAACACTGAAGCTTTCTTT.

The J gene is TRBJ2-7, the V gene TRBV18; TRBD2 agrees at 7 bases. There are 15 residues in the CDR3. V was pared by 2 bases and J by 4 bases, with 8 bases of the junction left unmatched. From germline, CDR1 is KGHSH and CDR2 LQKENI. The CDR3 loop reads CASSPGAGATYEQYF. In DNA form, the CDR3 reads TGTGCCAGCTCACCAGGGGCGGGAGCCACGTACGAGCAGTACTTC.